The 21 T cell receptor beta chains below all came from one sample that was sequenced in a study of T cell clones after liver transplantation. TCRdb keeps only in-frame clones here, not all; method: immunoSEQ multiplex PCR. This table has under 90,000 clones, about four fifths appearing once. The starting material was CD4+ T cells from blood, obtained before liver transplant. These receptors all stem from a human donor who received a liver transplant.

The rearrangement links TRBV27 to TRBJ2-2, with D perhaps matching TRBD1 (5 bases). Trimming removed 5 bases at V and 5 bases at J, with 18 bases between. The CDR3 extends over 16 amino acids. Germline V gene data show CDR1 as MNHEY and CDR2 as SMNVEV (reference sequence). The CDR3 is CASSDFWGLGTGELFF. In nucleotides, the CDR3 is TGTGCCAGCAGTGATTTTTGGGGCCTAGGAACCGGGGAGCTGTTTTTT.

The chain combines TRBV18 with TRBJ2-3; D not certain. CDR1 KGHSH and CDR2 LQKENI come from the germline V gene. The CDR3 totals 13 residues. Between the trimmed V and J ends, which lost 1 base and 2 bases, there was a span of 4 bases. In DNA, the CDR3 is TGTGCCAGCTCACCACACATCACAGATACGCAGTATTTT. It yields the protein CASSPHITDTQYF.

This chain links TRBV7-2 with TRBJ2-7; no clear D gene. This CDR3 has 16 residues. V was cut by 4 bases and J by 0 bases, with 16 bases left in between. Germline V lookup: CDR1 SGHTA, CDR2 FQGNSA. CDR3 sequence (DNA): TGTGCCAGCAGCTCCCGGTCCTCGAAAAGCTCCTACGAGCAGTACTTC. Its translation: CASSSRSSKSSYEQYF.

There are a few counts of this clone. CDR3 nucleotides: TGCAGCGCCCGAACTGGGGGAGATACGCAGTATTTT. Translation gives CSARTGGDTQYF. This sequence joins TRBV29-1 and TRBJ2-3, with D possibly called TRBD1 or TRBD2 (5 bases each). The germline CDR1 and CDR2 sequences are SQVTM and ANQGSEA. Trimming pared 7 bases from V and 5 bases from J, leaving 13 bases between. The CDR3 runs to 12 residues.

This clone appeared once. V gene TRBV6-1 combines with J gene TRBJ2-7; D uncertain. Germline V gene data show CDR1 as MNHNS and CDR2 as SASEGT. V lost 6 bases and J lost 7, with 19 bases in between. The CDR3 contains 14 residues. The DNA for the CDR3 is TGTGCCAGCAGCGGCACAGTAGCCGTGGGGGAGCAGTACTTC. This encodes CASSGTVAVGEQYF.

The chain joins TRBV15 to TRBJ2-2; 7 bases are shared with TRBD1. The V gene's germline CDR1 is LNHNV and CDR2 YYDKDF (reference sequence). Trimming removed 5 bases from V and 1 base from J; junction bases left unmatched: 10. The CDR3 consists of 17 residues. The CDR3 sequence is CATSLAQGTLNTGELFF. CDR3 DNA sequence: TGTGCCACCAGCCTTGCACAGGGGACCTTGAACACCGGGGAGCTGTTTTTT.

The genes are TRBV6-5 and TRBJ2-1; D is perhaps TRBD1 or TRBD2 (5 bases each). This CDR3 is built from 11 residues. V lost 7 bases and J lost 9, with 10 bases in between. The V gene's germline CDR1 is MNHEY and CDR2 SVGAGI. Written as DNA, the CDR3 is TGTGCCAGCAACCGGGGCGGTGAGCAGTTCTTC. It is translated as CASNRGGEQFF.

The rearrangement joins TRBV7-8 to TRBJ1-2; 7 bases agree with TRBD1. CDR1 is SGHVS, CDR2 FQNEAQ, per germline. Losses at the gene ends were 0 bases for V and 4 bases for J; bases not matched to a gene: 11. The CDR3 has 17 amino acids. The CDR3 protein is CASSLAYRSRDSYGYTF. Written as DNA, the CDR3 is TGTGCCAGCAGCTTAGCGTATCGGAGCCGGGACAGCTATGGCTACACCTTC.

A few counts support this clone. The chain recombines TRBV2 with TRBJ1-5; D may be TRBD1 (6 bases). CDR3 size: 14 residues. V was trimmed by 6 bases and J by 8 bases, leaving 17 bases between them. Germline assignment: CDR1 SNHLY and CDR2 FYNNEI. DNA for the CDR3: TGTGCCAGCAGAAGGACAGTCCCCCGGGAGCCCCAGCATTTT. Translated, it gives CASRRTVPREPQHF.

V and J are TRBV2 and TRBJ2-7, with 9 nucleotides matching TRBD1. V shed 8 bases, J shed 4 bases, and the junction held 6 bases outside the gene matches. The CDR3 is 13 amino acids. Germline CDR1 SNHLY, CDR2 FYNNEI. CDR3: CASQTGQGYEQYF. The CDR3 region has the DNA TGTGCCAGCCAAACGGGACAGGGTTACGAGCAGTACTTC.

The gene calls are TRBV19 and TRBJ1-1; D unresolved. The CDR3 runs 13 residues. V lost 4 bases to trimming and J lost 2 bases, with 8 bases between them. The germline V gene has CDR1 LNHDA and CDR2 SQIVND (reference sequence). CDR3 nucleotides: TGTGCCAGTAGTACTACATACAACACTGAAGCTTTCTTT. It encodes CASSTTYNTEAFF.

This chain joins TRBV2 and TRBJ2-3; D perhaps matches TRBD1 (7 bases). This CDR3 region has 15 residues. With 7 bases removed from V and 6 bases from J, the gap between germline ends came to 20 bases. The germline V gene encodes CDR1 SNHLY and CDR2 FYNNEI. In DNA, the CDR3 is TGTGCCAGCACCCCCAGGGGGGCAGCATCGGATACGCAGTATTTT. This gives the protein CASTPRGAASDTQYF.

The rearrangement uses TRBV6-5 and TRBJ2-3; TRBD2 agrees at 8 bases. Germline-derived CDR1 and CDR2 are MNHEY and SVGAGI. The CDR3 totals 15 residues. Losses at the gene ends were 4 bases for V and 3 bases for J; bases not matched to a gene: 6. This CDR3 reads CASSLAGRGTDTQYF. The CDR3 coding sequence is TGTGCCAGCAGTTTAGCGGGAAGGGGAACAGATACGCAGTATTTT.

V usage is TRBV11-3 and J usage is TRBJ2-3; D call uncertain. The CDR3 sequence is 14 residues long. The V end was cut by 5 bases, the J end by 2 bases, with 11 bases between. Germline V gene data show CDR1 as SGHNT and CDR2 as YENEEA. The CDR3, as DNA: TGTGCCAGCAGCCCTAGTGGGGTCACAGATACGCAGTATTTT. It codes for CASSPSGVTDTQYF.

The J gene is TRBJ1-5, the V gene TRBV30; D possibly corresponds to TRBD1 (6 bases). The CDR3 is 13 amino acids. Germline CDR1 and CDR2: GTSNPN and SVGIG (reference sequence). Trimming stripped 5 bases from V and 7 bases from J, with 15 bases between. CDR3 amino acids: CAWGQKGEQPQHF. The CDR3 region has the DNA TGTGCCTGGGGACAGAAGGGGGAACAGCCCCAGCATTTT.

This clone was seen more than once but under ten times. V gene TRBV6-5 combines with J gene TRBJ1-2; D is possibly TRBD1 (5 bases). The V gene's germline CDR1 is MNHEY and CDR2 SVGAGI. The CDR3 extends over 12 amino acids. V gave up 6 bases and J gave up 4 bases, with 9 bases separating them. CDR3 coding DNA: TGTGCCAGCAGAGGGACGGGCTATGGCTACACCTTC. As protein: CASRGTGYGYTF.

On this clone itself: The identical CDR3 is also encoded by other nucleotide sequences in the sample. V gene TRBV18 combines with J gene TRBJ2-1; weak D call: TRBD2 (5 bases). Trimming removed 1 base from V and 5 bases from J, with 9 bases in between. CDR1 is KGHSH and CDR2 is LQKENI in the germline V gene. This CDR3 comprises 14 residues. CDR3 residues: CASSPLTRNNEQFF. The CDR3 DNA reads as TGTGCCAGCTCACCACTAACTAGGAACAATGAGCAGTTCTTC. Full variable domain (rest looked up from reference TRBV18 and TRBJ2-1): NAGVMQNPRHLVRRRGQEARLRCSPMKGHSHVYWYRQLPEEGLKFMVYLQKENIIDESGMPKERFSAEFPKEGPSILRIQQVVRGDSAAYFCASSPLTRNNEQFFGPGTRLTVL.

This clone appeared a single time. The V gene is TRBV29-1, the J gene TRBJ2-1, with 8 bases fitting TRBD1. V was pared by 8 bases and J by 5 bases, with 11 bases of the junction left unmatched. CDR1 is SQVTM and CDR2 is ANQGSEA in the germline V gene. This CDR3 region has 14 residues. CDR3 amino acids: CSTGQGIQNNEQFF. CDR3 bases: TGCAGCACCGGACAGGGAATCCAAAACAATGAGCAGTTCTTC.

This clone was counted a single time. This rearrangement joins TRBV28 to TRBJ2-5, with 9 nucleotides matching TRBD1. This CDR3 has 15 amino acids. V dropped 6 bases and J dropped 2; count of bases not matched to a gene: 7. CDR1 MDHEN and CDR2 SYDVKM come from the germline V gene. CDR3 amino acids: CASREGQGGQETQYF. The CDR3 DNA follows: TGTGCCAGCAGGGAGGGACAGGGTGGGCAAGAGACCCAGTACTTC.

The chain carries TRBV5-1 and TRBJ2-2; TRBD1 is a possible D gene (5 bases). Trimming pared 4 bases from V and 0 bases from J, leaving 13 bases between. This CDR3 is 16 amino acids long. CDR1 is SGHRS and CDR2 is YFSETQ in the germline V gene. CDR3 sequence: CASSPMTVTNTGELFF. CDR3 sequence (DNA): TGCGCCAGCAGCCCAATGACAGTGACGAACACCGGGGAGCTGTTTTTT. The full variable domain, completed using reference TRBV5-1 and TRBJ2-2, is KAGVTQTPRYLIKTRGQQVTLSCSPISGHRSVSWYQQTPGQGLQFLFEYFSETQRNKGNFPGRFSGRQFSNSRSEMNVSTLELGDSALYLCASSPMTVTNTGELFFGEGSRLTVL.

This sequence joins TRBV28 and TRBJ1-3, with TRBD1 as a possible D gene (6 bases). This CDR3 contains 13 residues. The ends were cut back, 6 bases at V and 5 bases at J, with 11 bases in the middle. Germline V gives CDR1 MDHEN, CDR2 SYDVKM. CDR3 loop: CASSSGQRNTIYF. The CDR3 DNA sequence: TGTGCCAGCAGCTCCGGACAGAGAAACACCATATATTTT.